This T cell receptor (beta chain) was identified during a study of T cell repertoires in cytomegalovirus infection. Study-level information: The authors relied on CMV epitopes, both recently identified HLA-C-restricted and well-studied HLA-B-restricted. TCR beta signatures that were public indicated CMV infection and matching HLA type.

One entry per CDR3 protein results from TCRdb running MiXCR on the reads. Of about 20,000 distinct CDR3 sequences in the sample, around 43% were seen once. General study points: There were HLA-C-restricted CMV-specific TCR beta clonotypes dominating the ex vivo response. Accumulated public TCR beta family frequency recognized individuals carrying CMV together with the relevant HLA.

This clonotype was counted many times. Its target is not known. The starting material was CD8+ T cells from cultured PBMCs, obtained from culture after CMV antigen stimulation. This receptor was identified in a human donor in good health (CMV status not recorded). Some clones in this sample may be carry-over from other donors' samples.

CDR3 residues: CASSLFGWDSDYNEQFF. In DNA form, the CDR3 reads TGTGCCAGCAGCTTATTTGGGTGGGACAGTGACTACAATGAGCAGTTCTTC. V and J are TRBV7-2 and TRBJ2-1, with 7 bases matching TRBD1. The CDR3 is made up of 17 amino acids. Trimming removed 2 bases from V and 3 bases from J; junction bases left unmatched: 10. Germline assignment: CDR1 SGHTA and CDR2 FQGNSA.